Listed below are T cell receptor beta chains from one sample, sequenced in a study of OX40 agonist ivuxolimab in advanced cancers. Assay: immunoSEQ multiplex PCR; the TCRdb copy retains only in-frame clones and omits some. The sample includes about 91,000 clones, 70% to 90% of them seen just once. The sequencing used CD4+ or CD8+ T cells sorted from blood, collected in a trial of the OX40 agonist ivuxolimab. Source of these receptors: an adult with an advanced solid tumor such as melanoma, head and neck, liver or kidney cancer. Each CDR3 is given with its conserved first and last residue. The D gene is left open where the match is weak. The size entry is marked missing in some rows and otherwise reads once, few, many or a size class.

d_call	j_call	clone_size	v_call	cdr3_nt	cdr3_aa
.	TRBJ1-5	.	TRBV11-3	TGTGCCAGCAGTTCCGGGAATAGCAATCAGCCCCAGCATTTT	CASSSGNSNQPQHF
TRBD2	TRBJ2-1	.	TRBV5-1	TGCGCCAGCAGCTTGGAAACTCGGACTAGCGGGAGAGGGAATGAGCAGTTCTTC	CASSLETRTSGRGNEQFF
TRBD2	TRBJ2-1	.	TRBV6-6	TGTGCCAGCACCCCTCCGGGACTAGCGAACAATGAGCAGTTCTTC	CASTPPGLANNEQFF
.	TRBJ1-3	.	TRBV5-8	TGTGCCAGCAGCCGAAATGAAGGTCCTGGAAACACCATATATTTT	CASSRNEGPGNTIYF
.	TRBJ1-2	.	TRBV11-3	TGTGCCAGCAGCTTAGGGGACCATGCTAACTATGGCTACACCTTC	CASSLGDHANYGYTF
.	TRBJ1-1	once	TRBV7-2	TGTGCCAGCAGCTTAAGGGGGAGCCCTGAAGCTTTCTTT	CASSLRGSPEAFF
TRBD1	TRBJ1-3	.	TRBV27	TGTGCCAGCAGTTTAGCAGGGGGCTCTGGAAACACCATATATTTT	CASSLAGGSGNTIYF
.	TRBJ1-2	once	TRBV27	TGTGCCAGCAGTTTATCGGGCCACTATGGCTACACCTTC	CASSLSGHYGYTF
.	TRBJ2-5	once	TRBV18	TGTGCCAGCTCACCCCCCAGCAGCCAAGAGACCCAGTACTTC	CASSPPSSQETQYF
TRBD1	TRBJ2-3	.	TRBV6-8	TGTGCCAGCAGAGGAACAGGGGCAGGCACAGATACGCAGTATTTT	CASRGTGAGTDTQYF
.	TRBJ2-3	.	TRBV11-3	TGTGCCAGCAGCTTAACCGGACTCGCAGATACGCAGTATTTT	CASSLTGLADTQYF
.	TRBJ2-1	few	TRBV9	TGTGCCAGCAACCCCCACGGGACCCAAGACAATGAGCAGTTCTTC	CASNPHGTQDNEQFF
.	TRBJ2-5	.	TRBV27	TGTGCCAGCAGTCCTCAGGGGGGAGAGACCCAGTACTTC	CASSPQGGETQYF
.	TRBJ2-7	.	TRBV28	TGTGCCAGCAGTCCGCCAGATGGCAGGTCCTACGAGCAGTACTTC	CASSPPDGRSYEQYF
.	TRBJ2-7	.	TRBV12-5	TGTGCTAGTGCACGAGGAGGGGGCTACGAGCAGTACTTC	CASARGGGYEQYF
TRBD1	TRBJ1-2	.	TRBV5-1	TGCGCCAGCAGCTTCGGACAGGGGGCAGATGGCTACACCTTC	CASSFGQGADGYTF
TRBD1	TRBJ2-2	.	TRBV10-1	TGCGCCAGCAGTACAGGGGGCGACACCGGGGAGCTGTTTTTT	CASSTGGDTGELFF
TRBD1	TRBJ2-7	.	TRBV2	TGTGCCAGCAGTCAGACAGGGGAAGGGCAGTACTTC	CASSQTGEGQYF
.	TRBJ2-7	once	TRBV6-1	TGTGCCAGCAACAAGGACGGATACAGCTCCTACGAGCAGTACTTC	CASNKDGYSSYEQYF
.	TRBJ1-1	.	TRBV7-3	TGTGCCAGCAGCTCTCGCGGAGGGGGGAACTCTGAAGCTTTCTTT	CASSSRGGGNSEAFF
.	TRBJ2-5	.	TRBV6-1	TGTGCCAGCGATCGGGGGGCCTCGGAGACCCAGTACTTC	CASDRGASETQYF
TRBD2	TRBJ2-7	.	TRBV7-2	TGTGCCAGCACCTCGGGGACTAGCGGCTACGAGCAGTACTTC	CASTSGTSGYEQYF
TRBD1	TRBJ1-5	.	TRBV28	TGTGCCAGCAGGACCCCGGACAGGGGCCATCAGCCCCAGCATTTT	CASRTPDRGHQPQHF
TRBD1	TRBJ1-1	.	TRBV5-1	TGCGCCAGCAGCTTGGGGGGACAGGGTAAGACTGAAGCTTTCTTT	CASSLGGQGKTEAFF
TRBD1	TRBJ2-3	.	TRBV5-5	TGTGCCAGCAGCTTGTTCCTACAGGGGACGCAGTATTTT	CASSLFLQGTQYF
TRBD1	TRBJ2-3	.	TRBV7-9	TGTGCCAGCAGCTCAGGACAGGGGAGTACGCAGTATTTT	CASSSGQGSTQYF
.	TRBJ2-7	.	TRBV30	TGTGCCTGGAGCTTAAAGACCGTGAGCTCCTACGAGCAGTACTTC	CAWSLKTVSSYEQYF
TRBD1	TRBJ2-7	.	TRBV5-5	TGTGCCAGCAGCCCCTCCGGGACAGGGCGCGCTAGCTCCTACGAGCAGTACTTC	CASSPSGTGRASSYEQYF
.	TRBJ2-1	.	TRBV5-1	TGCGCCAGCAGCTTGGTCGGTGATACCTACAATGAGCAGTTCTTC	CASSLVGDTYNEQFF
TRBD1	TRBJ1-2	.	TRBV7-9	TGTGCCAGCAGCTTATGGTCGTGGACAGGACAAGGGGACTATGGCTACACCTTC	CASSLWSWTGQGDYGYTF
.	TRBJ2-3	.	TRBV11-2	TGTGCCAGCAGCGCTGACAGGTTCACAGATACGCAGTATTTT	CASSADRFTDTQYF